The rows below give T cell receptor beta chains drawn from one sample of a study of T cells in Graves' hyperthyroidism and ophthalmopathy. MiXCR, run by TCRdb on the multiplex PCR reads, gives a single entry per CDR3 protein. The sample lists 480,000 or so distinct CDR3 sequences, about 45% occurring once. Sequenced material: peripheral blood or thyroid tissue (not recorded which). The origin of the receptors is an adult woman with Graves' disease, either hyperthyroidism or ophthalmopathy (not recorded which). CDR3s include the opening cysteine and the closing phenylalanine or tryptophan. Size values are once, few and many counts, or a class for expanded clones, and some rows have none.

CDR3aa: CAISVSLSGSNHEQYF; v_gene: TRBV10-3; j_gene: TRBJ2-7; abundance: many
CDR3aa: CASSASQSGQPQHF; v_gene: TRBV6-1; j_gene: TRBJ1-5; abundance: many
CDR3aa: CATSSVTGELFF; v_gene: TRBV15; j_gene: TRBJ2-2; abundance: many
CDR3aa: CSAGDGNQPQHF; v_gene: TRBV29-1; j_gene: TRBJ1-5; abundance: many
CDR3aa: CASSLGQGASGYTF; v_gene: TRBV5-1; j_gene: TRBJ1-2; abundance: many
CDR3aa: CASSEGPIQETQYF; v_gene: TRBV9; j_gene: TRBJ2-5; abundance: .
CDR3aa: CSVEGGPGLAGYEQYF; v_gene: TRBV29-1; j_gene: TRBJ2-7; abundance: .
CDR3aa: CAAGMGYEQYF; v_gene: TRBV7-2; j_gene: TRBJ2-7; abundance: once
CDR3aa: CSGSGRRDTEAFF; v_gene: TRBV29-1; j_gene: TRBJ1-1; abundance: many
CDR3aa: CASTMTGANTIYF; v_gene: TRBV2; j_gene: TRBJ1-3; abundance: many
CDR3aa: CASQQGSEAFF; v_gene: TRBV2; j_gene: TRBJ1-1; abundance: .
CDR3aa: CASSLEAVLTEAFF; v_gene: TRBV5-4; j_gene: TRBJ1-1; abundance: .
CDR3aa: CASRDGQGMSEKLFF; v_gene: TRBV11-2; j_gene: TRBJ1-4; abundance: .
CDR3aa: CSARDRGKNTEAFF; v_gene: TRBV20-1; j_gene: TRBJ1-1; abundance: many
CDR3aa: CACQGFSNQPQHF; v_gene: TRBV6-6; j_gene: TRBJ1-5; abundance: many
CDR3aa: CASSIGQYGYTF; v_gene: TRBV19; j_gene: TRBJ1-2; abundance: many
CDR3aa: CASSFRPGVWGEQYF; v_gene: TRBV12-3/TRBV12-4; j_gene: TRBJ2-7; abundance: .
CDR3aa: CASSPTGTDYGYTF; v_gene: TRBV7-9; j_gene: TRBJ1-2; abundance: .
CDR3aa: CATAGLGNPSGEQYF; v_gene: TRBV15; j_gene: TRBJ2-5; abundance: .
CDR3aa: CASTTTAGYGYTF; v_gene: TRBV7-2; j_gene: TRBJ1-2; abundance: many
CDR3aa: CASSRGGTQPQHF; v_gene: TRBV3-1; j_gene: TRBJ1-5; abundance: .
CDR3aa: CASSGTETEAFF; v_gene: TRBV10-2; j_gene: TRBJ1-1; abundance: .
CDR3aa: CAISEVSEETYEQYF; v_gene: TRBV10-3; j_gene: TRBJ2-7; abundance: .
CDR3aa: CASSASGSSETQYF; v_gene: TRBV7-9; j_gene: TRBJ2-5; abundance: .
CDR3aa: CASSSAYPGQSFRAFF; v_gene: TRBV5-1; j_gene: TRBJ1-1; abundance: .
CDR3aa: CAISPSSEIVTQYF; v_gene: TRBV10-3; j_gene: TRBJ2-5; abundance: .
CDR3aa: CATSDQGNGSPLHF; v_gene: TRBV15; j_gene: TRBJ1-6; abundance: .
CDR3aa: CASSLDGRGNTEAFF; v_gene: TRBV5-1; j_gene: TRBJ1-1; abundance: many
CDR3aa: CASSEARDYGYTF; v_gene: TRBV10-2; j_gene: TRBJ1-2; abundance: many
CDR3aa: CASSFGRGVYGYTF; v_gene: TRBV12-3/TRBV12-4; j_gene: TRBJ1-2; abundance: many
CDR3aa: CASSYQGTVLNYGYTF; v_gene: TRBV6-2/TRBV6-3; j_gene: TRBJ1-2; abundance: many